Listed here are 8 T cell receptor beta chains from one sample, sequenced in a study of regulatory T cells in long-lasting Graves disease. The time point denotes: persistent/refractory GD, antithyroid drugs over 5 years with positive TRAb. The authors made the TCR library using RNA they extracted from PBMCs. Investigators prepared the TCR beta libraries by applying iRepertoire HTBI primers and Arm-PCR of CDR3 regions. Via MiXCR, TCRdb re-called the multiplex PCR reads, giving one row per CDR3 protein. The table includes more than 650,000 distinct CDR3 sequences, about 32% detected once. Source: peripheral blood mononuclear cells (PBMCs), taken when the disease was refractory, from a patient treated with antithyroid drugs. These receptor sequences come from a female donor with Graves disease.

At least ten counts were recorded for this clonotype. The J gene is TRBJ1-5, the V gene TRBV6-1; 8 nucleotides agree with TRBD1. CDR3 size: 14 residues. The V segment lost 3 bases and the J segment 6 bases; nucleotides outside the gene matches: 4. Germline CDR1 and CDR2: MNHNS and SASEGT. CDR3 DNA sequence: TGTGCCAGCAGTGATCGGACAGGGTCTCAGCCCCAGCATTTT. It codes for CASSDRTGSQPQHF.

In its sample, this clonotype was seen many times. The chain joins TRBV12-3 or TRBV12-4 to TRBJ1-2, with a weak D call TRBD1 (5 bases). With 2 bases removed from V and 3 bases from J, the gap between germline ends came to 10 bases. The CDR3 runs to 14 residues. The DNA for the CDR3 is TGTGCCAGCAGTTTATCCGACAGTTACTATGGCTACACCTTC. It yields the protein CASSLSDSYYGYTF.

This CDR3 reads CSAMFSGYEQYF. The CDR3 coding sequence is TGCAGTGCTATGTTCTCTGGATACGAGCAGTACTTC. This chain joins TRBV20-1 and TRBJ2-7; D gene ambiguous. This CDR3 has 12 amino acids. Germline V lookup: CDR1 DFQATT, CDR2 SNEGSKA (reference sequence). V lost 4 bases to trimming and J lost 4 bases, with 11 bases between them.

This clonotype was seen at least ten times. Here the CDR3 DNA reads TGTGCCAGCAGCCAAACCACGCCAGGGGTCGGAAACACCATATATTTT. It specifies CASSQTTPGVGNTIYF. The genes are TRBV28 and TRBJ1-3; possibly TRBD1 for D (6 bases). Germline CDR1 is MDHEN and CDR2 is SYDVKM. The CDR3 length is 16 residues. The V gene lost 6 bases and the J gene lost 4 bases, with 19 bases spanning the gap.

The chain links TRBV2 to TRBJ2-4; 7 bases map to TRBD1. The CDR3 covers 13 residues. Germline V CDR1 and CDR2: SNHLY, FYNNEI. Trimming cost V 7 bases and J 4 bases; bases outside gene matches: 4. The CDR3 reads CASTKGQKNIQYF. DNA of the CDR3: TGTGCCAGCACCAAGGGACAGAAAAACATTCAGTACTTC.

This clonotype was detected ten times or more. This chain links TRBV2 with TRBJ1-4, with 9 bases identical to TRBD1. V trimming: 7 bases; J trimming: 6 bases; junction bases outside the gene matches: 9. CDR3 length: 15 residues. The germline CDR1 and CDR2 sequences are SNHLY and FYNNEI. The chain's CDR3 is CASKVSGTGHEKLFF. CDR3 in DNA: TGTGCCAGCAAAGTTTCCGGGACAGGGCATGAAAAACTGTTTTTT.

The genes are TRBV20-1 and TRBJ2-2; D is perhaps TRBD1 or TRBD2 (5 bases each). V lost 3 bases and J 5 bases, leaving 10 bases between the germline ends. Germline V gene lookup returns CDR1 DFQATT and CDR2 SNEGSKA (reference sequence). CDR3 size: 13 residues. CDR3 sequence (DNA): TGCAGTGCTAGTGGGACGGGGACCGGGGAGCTGTTTTTT. The encoded protein is CSASGTGTGELFF.

This clonotype was observed a few times. The rearrangement links TRBV6-2 or TRBV6-3 to TRBJ1-3; D perhaps matches TRBD1 (6 bases). This CDR3 comprises 14 residues. V was clipped by 7 bases and J by 2 bases, with 12 bases between them. Germline V CDR1 and CDR2: MNHEY, SVGEGT. This CDR3 reads CASILGGAGNTIYF. CDR3 DNA: TGTGCCAGCATTCTGGGGGGCGCTGGAAACACCATATATTTT.